The present entry profiles one T cell receptor beta chain with its context. Its antigen is currently unknown. Primers for the PCR totalled 60 Vbeta and 13 Jbeta. Method: immunoSEQ multiplex PCR; TCRdb's copy keeps in-frame clones and lacks some. The sample has around 130,000 clones; around 81% are singletons. This cohort consisted of healthy bone marrow donors. The sample originates from a study of cytomegalovirus exposure and HLA in healthy donors. Per germline, CDR1 SGDLS and CDR2 YYNGEE. Trimming left V 0 bases short and J 2 bases short, with 8 bases between. The CDR3 has 14 residues. General study results and limits: Some highly shared sequence variants likely arose as a pipeline artifact. Reports indicated that the classifier achieved high specificity and sensitivity in diagnosing cytomegalovirus status. Roughly uniform sequencing depth across donors was assumed, possibly incorrectly.

Sequenced: PBMCs. This sequence originates from a woman aged 50 to 60 in good health and CMV-seronegative. The chain couples TRBV9 to TRBJ1-1; D is perhaps TRBD1 (5 bases). The CDR3 protein is CASSVADTNTEAFF. The DNA for the CDR3 is TGTGCCAGCAGCGTAGCGGACACAAACACTGAAGCTTTCTTT.